Each of the 28 T cell receptor beta chains below was sequenced from the same sample in a study of blood T cell repertoires in COVID-19. Some clones are missing from TCRdb's copy, which holds only in-frame ones; the method was immunoSEQ multiplex PCR. Here the sample spans approximately 220,000 clones, around 90% being singletons. The sample consisted of peripheral blood. Source of these receptors: a man in his 60s with acute or convalescent COVID-19.

The chain couples TRBV2 to TRBJ1-4; D unclear. Trimming stripped 5 bases from V and 4 bases from J, with 14 bases between. The CDR3 runs 15 residues. The germline V gene has CDR1 SNHLY and CDR2 FYNNEI. This chain's CDR3 is CASSQEAGHNEKLFF. CDR3 sequence (DNA): TGTGCCAGCAGTCAGGAGGCAGGCCATAATGAAAAACTGTTTTTT.

The rearrangement links TRBV9 to TRBJ2-4; D uncertain. The CDR3 has 17 residues. CDR1 is SGDLS and CDR2 is YYNGEE in the germline V gene. The V end was cut by 0 bases, the J end by 1 base, with 14 bases between. The CDR3 nucleotides read TGTGCCAGCAGCGTAGCTACTGGCGGTGGGGCCAAAAACATTCAGTACTTC. Protein product: CASSVATGGGAKNIQYF.

The rearrangement uses TRBV5-6 and TRBJ1-1; D possibly corresponds to TRBD1 (6 bases). CDR1 is SGHDT, CDR2 YYEEEE, per germline. V was trimmed by 5 bases and J by 3 bases, leaving 14 bases between them. The CDR3 totals 14 residues. The CDR3 nucleotides are TGTGCCAGCAGACTCCGGGGGGCGCACACTGAAGCTTTCTTT. Protein: CASRLRGAHTEAFF.

CDR3 in DNA: TGTGCCAGCAGTTCTCGACTAGCGGGGGACTACAATGAGCAGTTCTTC. Translation gives CASSSRLAGDYNEQFF. This chain uses TRBV6-5 with TRBJ2-1; 12 bases agree with TRBD2. This CDR3 contains 16 residues. CDR1 is MNHEY, CDR2 SVGAGI, per germline. Trimming at V came to 4 bases and at J to 3 bases, leaving 4 bases not matched to a gene.

V is TRBV12-3 or TRBV12-4 and J is TRBJ2-1, with no clear D. The CDR3 is 13 amino acids. V was trimmed by 6 bases and J by 7 bases, leaving 13 bases between them. The CDR3 is CASRAGWANEQFF. CDR3 in DNA: TGTGCCAGCAGGGCCGGCTGGGCGAATGAGCAGTTCTTC.

This clone was seen a few times. The V gene is TRBV27, the J gene TRBJ2-2; D might be TRBD1 (5 bases). CDR1 and CDR2 from the germline V gene are MNHEY and SMNVEV (reference sequence). This CDR3 comprises 17 residues. V was trimmed by 6 bases and J by 6 bases, leaving 23 bases between them. DNA of the CDR3: TGTGCCAGCAGAGATCCCCTCAAGGGGCGCAATCCCGGGGAGCTGTTTTTT. This translates into CASRDPLKGRNPGELFF.

The genes are TRBV3-1 (or the pseudogene TRBV3-2) and TRBJ1-5; D is ambiguous. V dropped 5 bases and J dropped 0 bases, with 11 bases sitting between them. The CDR3 totals 15 residues. Germline CDR1 LGHDT, CDR2 YNNKEL (reference sequence). CDR3 nucleotides: TGTGCCAGCAGCTTGGACGGAGGTAGCAATCAGCCCCAGCATTTT. Translation gives CASSLDGGSNQPQHF.

The V and J genes are TRBV5-1 and TRBJ1-2; a weak D match, TRBD1 (6 bases). The ends were cut back, 0 bases at V and 8 bases at J, with 11 bases in the middle. The CDR3 totals 13 residues. The germline gives CDR1 SGHRS, CDR2 YFSETQ. CDR3 protein: CASSLDRARGYTF. The CDR3 DNA reads as TGCGCCAGCAGCTTGGACAGGGCACGCGGCTACACCTTC.

J is TRBJ1-1 and V is TRBV7-3; 7 bases agree with TRBD1. The CDR3 is made up of 14 amino acids. Germline V lookup: CDR1 SGHTA, CDR2 FQGTGA. The ends lost 6 bases at V and 1 base at J; junction bases unmatched: 5. CDR3 amino acids: CASRNRGPNTEAFF. The DNA for the CDR3 is TGTGCCAGCAGAAACAGGGGCCCGAACACTGAAGCTTTCTTT.

The rearrangement links TRBV18 to TRBJ2-3; 9 nucleotides match TRBD1. Germline CDR1 reads KGHSH; CDR2 reads LQKENI. The CDR3 covers 16 residues. Trimming cost V 4 bases and J 0 bases; bases outside gene matches: 5. CDR3 sequence reads: CASSRRDRVSTDTQYF. The CDR3 DNA reads as TGTGCCAGCTCACGACGGGACAGGGTGAGCACAGATACGCAGTATTTT.

The chain combines TRBV5-6 with TRBJ2-1; 12 nucleotides match TRBD2. CDR1 is SGHDT and CDR2 is YYEEEE in the germline V gene. The junction had 7 bases not matched to a gene; V was cut back by 1 base and J by 2 bases. CDR3 length equals 18 residues. The CDR3 is CASSLYRLAGDTYNEQFF. CDR3 in DNA: TGTGCCAGCAGCTTGTATCGACTAGCGGGGGACACCTACAATGAGCAGTTCTTC.

The chain combines TRBV6-5 with TRBJ1-2; 7 bases agree with TRBD1. The CDR3 loop spans 15 amino acids. CDR1 is MNHEY, CDR2 SVGAGI, per germline. Germline trimming cut 0 bases from V and 3 bases from J; bases unmatched to any gene: 4. The DNA of the CDR3 is TGTGCCAGCAGTTACTCGAAGGGGGCGGACTATGGCTACACCTTC. Translating it yields CASSYSKGADYGYTF.

J is TRBJ2-4 and V is TRBV7-9; 11 bases agree with TRBD1. The CDR3 consists of 16 residues. The germline V gene has CDR1 SEHNR and CDR2 FQNEAQ (reference sequence). V gave up 5 bases and J gave up 2 bases; unmatched junction bases: 5. Written as DNA, the CDR3 is TGTGCCAGCAGCGGACAGGGGGCGCCGCCCAAAAACATTCAGTACTTC. This sequence encodes CASSGQGAPPKNIQYF.

This clone was observed once. V usage is TRBV30 and J usage is TRBJ2-6; weak D call: TRBD2 (5 bases). Germline V lookup: CDR1 GTSNPN, CDR2 SVGIG (reference sequence). The V end was cut by 3 bases, the J end by 2 bases, with 11 bases between. The CDR3 runs to 15 residues. The CDR3 protein is CAWRAGAAGANVLTF. Written as DNA, the CDR3 is TGTGCCTGGAGGGCGGGCGCCGCTGGGGCCAACGTCCTGACTTTC.

This clone was picked up a small number of times. This chain connects TRBV30 to TRBJ1-5; possible D gene TRBD1, 6 bases. The CDR3 has 14 amino acids. Per the germline V gene, CDR1 is GTSNPN and CDR2 is SVGIG (reference sequence). V was trimmed by 2 bases and J by 6 bases, leaving 14 bases between them. The CDR3 bases are TGTGCCTGGAGTTCTGGGACACTCTCTCAGCCCCAGCATTTT. Protein sequence: CAWSSGTLSQPQHF. The full variable domain, completed using reference TRBV30 and TRBJ1-5, is SQTIHQWPATLVQPVGSPLSLECTVEGTSNPNLYWYRQAAGRGLQLLFYSVGIGQISSEVPQNLSASRPQDRQFILSSKKLLLSDSGFYLCAWSSGTLSQPQHFGDGTRLSIL.

J is TRBJ2-7 and V is TRBV2; D is unclear. The CDR3 is 13 amino acids. The germline V and J ends were trimmed by 4 bases and 2 bases, with 9 bases remaining between them. Germline V gives CDR1 SNHLY, CDR2 FYNNEI. In DNA, the CDR3 is TGTGCCAGCAGTGGAGGCCCCGCCTACGAGCAGTACTTC. Translating it yields CASSGGPAYEQYF.

This sequence joins TRBV4-2 and TRBJ2-1; D perhaps matches TRBD2 (6 bases). The length of the CDR3 is 15 residues. The germline V gene encodes CDR1 LGHNA and CDR2 YNFKEQ. Trimming cost V 0 bases and J 7 bases, with 13 bases left between them. The CDR3 reads CASSQEVLAVNEQFF. Here the CDR3 DNA reads TGTGCCAGCAGCCAAGAGGTACTAGCAGTAAATGAGCAGTTCTTC.

This chain joins TRBV4-1 and TRBJ1-3; D uncertain. This CDR3 contains 17 residues. Trimming removed 4 bases from V and 0 bases from J, with 16 bases in between. Germline V CDR1 and CDR2: MGHRA, YSYEKL. CDR3 nucleotides: TGCGCCAGCAGCCTAGGCTGGGGAGGGCACTCTGGAAACACCATATATTTT. It codes for CASSLGWGGHSGNTIYF.

The gene calls are TRBV7-9 and TRBJ2-5, with TRBD1 matching over 11 bases. With V trimmed by 4 bases and J by 5 bases, 9 bases remained unmatched. CDR3 length: 16 amino acids. Germline V CDR1 and CDR2: SEHNR, FQNEAQ (reference sequence). The CDR3 DNA reads as TGTGCCAGCAGCTCCCCTTGGGGGACAGGGGGGGAGACCCAGTACTTC. Its protein is CASSSPWGTGGETQYF.

The chain is built from TRBV18 and TRBJ1-1, with TRBD1 as a possible D gene (5 bases). Per the germline V gene, CDR1 is KGHSH and CDR2 is LQKENI. Deletions cut 7 bases from V and 2 bases from J, with 11 bases between. This CDR3 is built from 13 residues. CDR3: CASLTDLNTEAFF. The CDR3 nucleotides are TGTGCCAGCTTGACAGACCTAAACACTGAAGCTTTCTTT.

V gene TRBV4-3 combines with J gene TRBJ1-2; TRBD1 is a possible D gene (5 bases). Germline V gene sequence: CDR1 LGHNA, CDR2 YSLEER. Trimming cost V 1 base and J 4 bases, with 13 bases left between them. The CDR3 is made up of 15 amino acids. The CDR3 DNA reads as TGCGCCAGCAGCCAAGCAAATCAGCAGGGCTATGGCTACACCTTC. Translation: CASSQANQQGYGYTF.

This clone was counted at least ten times. Within the sample, other DNA sequences also encode this same CDR3. The V call is TRBV6-1, the J call TRBJ2-7, with TRBD1 matching over 8 bases. This CDR3 comprises 16 residues. Germline CDR1 and CDR2: MNHNS and SASEGT. J lost 4 bases, V lost 3 bases, and 11 bases had no gene match. Here the CDR3 DNA reads TGTGCCAGCAGTGAGATTTCAGGACAGGGACGGTACGAGCAGTACTTC. Protein: CASSEISGQGRYEQYF.

This chain links TRBV2 with TRBJ2-5; tentatively, D is TRBD1 (5 bases). The CDR3 contains 18 residues. Germline CDR1 SNHLY, CDR2 FYNNEI. The V end was cut by 6 bases, the J end by 4 bases, with 27 bases between. Here the CDR3 DNA reads TGTGCCAGCAGCGACCCCGTGACAGACGGCACAGCTGCAGAGACCCAGTACTTC. Residues: CASSDPVTDGTAAETQYF.

The chain couples TRBV2 to TRBJ2-2; 9 positions match TRBD2. Germline V lookup: CDR1 SNHLY, CDR2 FYNNEI. With V trimmed by 6 bases and J by 2 bases, 7 bases remained unmatched. The CDR3 is 16 residues long. The CDR3 spells CASRPAGGRNTGELFF. As DNA, the CDR3 is TGTGCCAGCAGGCCAGCGGGGGGCAGAAACACCGGGGAGCTGTTTTTT.

The chain employs TRBV28 and TRBJ1-5, with 12 bases lining up with TRBD1. After removal of 10 bases from V and 5 bases from J, the junction contained 9 bases not matched to a gene. The CDR3 extends over 15 amino acids. Germline CDR1 and CDR2: MDHEN and SYDVKM. The CDR3 loop reads CATRGGQGAHQPQHF. Here the CDR3 DNA reads TGTGCCACCAGGGGGGGACAGGGGGCTCATCAGCCCCAGCATTTT.

This rearrangement joins TRBV5-1 to TRBJ2-7; D is ambiguous. Trimming cost V 1 base and J 3 bases, with 11 bases left between them. Germline lookup yields CDR1 SGHRS and CDR2 YFSETQ. This CDR3 comprises 14 residues. This CDR3 is CASSLSTPNYEQYF. CDR3 in DNA: TGCGCCAGCAGCTTGTCTACGCCAAACTACGAGCAGTACTTC.

The chain carries TRBV5-8 and TRBJ2-1, with D perhaps matching TRBD1 (6 bases). The CDR3 loop spans 17 amino acids. V was cut by 0 bases and J by 2 bases, with 15 bases left in between. The germline gives CDR1 SGHTS, CDR2 YDEGEE. CDR3 sequence (DNA): TGTGCCAGCAGCTTGGCCGGGGACACCTCGGCCTACAATGAGCAGTTCTTC. Protein sequence: CASSLAGDTSAYNEQFF.

The chain combines TRBV3-1 (or the pseudogene TRBV3-2) with TRBJ1-6; no firm D call. The CDR3 sequence is 18 residues long. V was shortened by 0 bases and J by 3 bases, with 15 bases between the two germline ends. The germline V gene has CDR1 LGHDT and CDR2 YNNKEL (reference sequence). CDR3 in DNA: TGTGCCAGCAGCCAAGATGTGGGAGGCGGCGGCTATAATTCACCCCTCCACTTT. Its translation is CASSQDVGGGGYNSPLHF.